Below, 22 T cell receptor beta chains from the same sample are listed, as sequenced in a study of blood T cell repertoires in COVID-19. The protocol was immunoSEQ multiplex PCR, while the TCRdb copy is restricted to in-frame clones and leaves out a portion. Among more than 200,000 clones, approximately 84% were seen once, and the ten largest hold about 4.5%. Input material: peripheral blood. The receptors shown here come from a man aged 50 to 60 with acute or convalescent COVID-19.

The CDR3 spells CASSLRAGDTEAFF. CDR3 nucleotides: TGCGCCAGCAGCTTGAGGGCAGGGGACACTGAAGCTTTCTTT. The chain employs TRBV5-1 and TRBJ1-1; D is possibly TRBD1 (6 bases). Germline V gene sequence: CDR1 SGHRS, CDR2 YFSETQ. V lost 1 base, J lost 3 bases, and 10 bases lay in between. The CDR3 sequence is 14 residues long. Based on the CDR3 plus reference TRBV5-1 and TRBJ1-1, the full variable domain is KAGVTQTPRYLIKTRGQQVTLSCSPISGHRSVSWYQQTPGQGLQFLFEYFSETQRNKGNFPGRFSGRQFSNSRSEMNVSTLELGDSALYLCASSLRAGDTEAFFGQGTRLTVV.

The chain joins TRBV27 to TRBJ1-1, with 7 bases lining up with TRBD1. Germline loops: CDR1 MNHEY, CDR2 SMNVEV (reference sequence). Trimming at V came to 3 bases and at J to 6 bases, leaving 10 bases not matched to a gene. The CDR3 has 15 residues. The CDR3 protein is CASSFLAQTGAEAFF. The CDR3 coding sequence is TGTGCCAGCAGTTTTTTGGCCCAAACAGGGGCTGAAGCTTTCTTT.

CDR3 in DNA: TGTGCCAGCAGCCGATTGGACAGTTATAACTATGGCTACACCTTC. Its protein is CASSRLDSYNYGYTF. The chain links TRBV11-2 to TRBJ1-2, with D tentatively TRBD1 (6 bases). With 5 bases removed from V and 1 base from J, the gap between germline ends came to 14 bases. Germline loops: CDR1 SGHAT, CDR2 FQNNGV. The CDR3 contains 15 residues.

The chain links TRBV30 to TRBJ1-4; 8 nucleotides line up with TRBD1. Germline-derived CDR1 and CDR2 are GTSNPN and SVGIG (reference sequence). V lost 7 bases and J lost 5; bases outside the gene matches: 6. The CDR3 is 13 residues long. This CDR3 is CALRTGQNEKLFF. The CDR3 nucleotides are TGTGCCTTGAGGACAGGGCAAAATGAAAAACTGTTTTTT. The whole variable domain, filled in from reference TRBV30 and TRBJ1-4, reads SQTIHQWPATLVQPVGSPLSLECTVEGTSNPNLYWYRQAAGRGLQLLFYSVGIGQISSEVPQNLSASRPQDRQFILSSKKLLLSDSGFYLCALRTGQNEKLFFGSGTQLSVL.

The V call is TRBV6-5, the J call TRBJ1-2; the D gene is possibly TRBD1 (6 bases). Trimming left V 5 bases short and J 4 bases short, with 17 bases between. The CDR3 runs 15 residues. CDR1 is MNHEY, CDR2 SVGAGI, per germline. The CDR3 protein is CASSPDRRMSYGYTF. In DNA form, the CDR3 reads TGTGCCAGCAGTCCCGACAGGAGGATGAGCTATGGCTACACCTTC.

The chain uses TRBV7-9 and TRBJ1-4; possibly TRBD1 for D (6 bases). The CDR3 contains 14 residues. Deletions cut 5 bases from V and 10 bases from J, with 17 bases between. The germline gives CDR1 SEHNR, CDR2 FQNEAQ (reference sequence). The CDR3 coding sequence is TGTGCCAGCAGCCCTCGCAGGGGTTTGGGAAAACTGTTTTTT. Amino acids: CASSPRRGLGKLFF.

As DNA, the CDR3 is TGTGCCAGCAGCTTAATGGCAGGGCTAGACTCCTATAATTCACCCCTCCACTTT. This translates into CASSLMAGLDSYNSPLHF. This chain links TRBV7-9 with TRBJ1-6; D might be TRBD1 (5 bases). Deletions cut 2 bases from V and 0 bases from J, with 14 bases between. The CDR3 consists of 18 residues. Germline CDR1 SEHNR, CDR2 FQNEAQ (reference sequence).

This clone has a single count. The chain joins TRBV6-1 to TRBJ1-5; tentatively, D is TRBD1 (6 bases). CDR3 length: 14 amino acids. The V end lost 2 bases, the J end lost 4 bases, and 9 bases lay between the germline ends. Germline V gene data show CDR1 as MNHNS and CDR2 as SASEGT. CDR3: CASSEYRENQPQHF. DNA of the CDR3: TGTGCCAGCAGTGAATACAGGGAAAATCAGCCCCAGCATTTT.

This clone was recorded once. The chain uses TRBV6-5 and TRBJ2-7; TRBD2 aligns across 7 bases. Germline lookup yields CDR1 MNHEY and CDR2 SVGAGI. This CDR3 comprises 15 residues. Trimming removed 8 bases from V and 5 bases from J; junction bases left unmatched: 15. CDR3 protein: CASYRTAGSPHEQYF. The CDR3 DNA reads as TGTGCCAGCTATAGAACAGCGGGAAGCCCACACGAGCAGTACTTC.

V and J are TRBV25-1 and TRBJ2-4; D perhaps matches TRBD2 (5 bases). With 6 bases removed from V and 11 bases from J, the gap between germline ends came to 20 bases. Germline V gene data show CDR1 as MGHDK and CDR2 as SYGVNS. The CDR3 spans 14 residues. CDR3 nucleotide sequence: TGTGCCAGCAGCCTAAGAACGACGGAGGATTTTCAGTACTTC. It codes for CASSLRTTEDFQYF. Drawing the rest from reference TRBV25-1 and TRBJ2-4, the complete variable domain is EADIYQTPRYLVIGTGKKITLECSQTMGHDKMYWYQQDPGMELHLIHYSYGVNSTEKGDLSSESTVSRIRTEHFPLTLESARPSHTSQYLCASSLRTTEDFQYFGAGTRLSVL.

The V call is TRBV15, the J call TRBJ2-7; 10 nucleotides agree with TRBD2. The V gene end was trimmed by 5 bases and the J gene end by 0 bases; junction bases not matched to a gene: 4. Looked up from germline, CDR1 is LNHNV and CDR2 is YYDKDF (reference sequence). The length of the CDR3 is 15 residues. In DNA form, the CDR3 reads TGTGCCACCAGCGTAGCGGGGGGCCTCTCCTACGAGCAGTACTTC. Amino acid sequence: CATSVAGGLSYEQYF.

CDR3 nucleotide sequence: TGTGCCACCAGCACCGGACAGTGGAAAAACTATGGCTACACCTTC. Protein product: CATSTGQWKNYGYTF. The gene calls are TRBV15 and TRBJ1-2; D may be TRBD1 (6 bases). CDR3 length: 15 amino acids. The V and J ends lost 4 bases and 2 bases respectively, with 14 bases between them. Germline V gives CDR1 LNHNV, CDR2 YYDKDF (reference sequence).

The chain recombines TRBV6-5 with TRBJ2-1, with 9 bases fitting TRBD2. V was pared by 8 bases and J by 8 bases, with 10 bases of the junction left unmatched. CDR1 MNHEY and CDR2 SVGAGI come from the germline V gene. The CDR3 runs 14 residues. CDR3 in amino acids: CASFEAGGLDEQFF. The CDR3, as DNA: TGTGCCAGCTTCGAAGCGGGGGGTCTCGATGAGCAGTTCTTC.

This clone has at least ten counts. The rearrangement uses TRBV11-3 and TRBJ2-7; TRBD1 is a possible D gene (7 bases). Germline loops: CDR1 SGHNT, CDR2 YENEEA. V was pared by 5 bases and J by 6 bases, with 14 bases between. The CDR3 has 13 residues. The CDR3 is CASSGGPGGEQYF. CDR3 in DNA: TGTGCCAGCAGCGGGGGGCCAGGGGGCGAGCAGTACTTC.

The rearrangement joins TRBV19 to TRBJ1-2; D might be TRBD1 (5 bases). CDR3 size: 16 residues. Germline lookup yields CDR1 LNHDA and CDR2 SQIVND (reference sequence). V shed 1 base and J shed 4 bases, with 16 bases lying between them. CDR3 sequence (DNA): TGTGCCAGTAGTATAGTGGGCGCAGGGCAGCGCTATGGCTACACCTTC. It codes for CASSIVGAGQRYGYTF.

The V and J genes are TRBV19 and TRBJ1-3; D gene ambiguous. V lost 5 bases and J 0 bases, leaving 8 bases between the germline ends. The CDR3 runs to 14 residues. From germline, CDR1 is LNHDA and CDR2 SQIVND (reference sequence). In DNA, the CDR3 is TGTGCCAGTAGTTCCCGGGACTCTGGAAACACCATATATTTT. Translating it yields CASSSRDSGNTIYF. Full variable domain (missing parts from reference TRBV19 and TRBJ1-3): DGGITQSPKYLFRKEGQNVTLSCEQNLNHDAMYWYRQDPGQGLRLIYYSQIVNDFQKGDIAEGYSVSREKKESFPLTVTSAQKNPTAFYLCASSSRDSGNTIYFGEGSWLTVV.

The chain employs TRBV2 and TRBJ1-5; D remains ambiguous. Germline V lookup: CDR1 SNHLY, CDR2 FYNNEI. V lost 6 bases and J 0 bases, leaving 9 bases between the germline ends. CDR3 length equals 14 residues. The CDR3 coding sequence is TGTGCCAGCAGGAGTTCCAATAGCAATCAGCCCCAGCATTTT. Its translation is CASRSSNSNQPQHF. Filled out from reference TRBV2 and TRBJ1-5, the complete variable domain reads EPEVTQTPSHQVTQMGQEVILRCVPISNHLYFYWYRQILGQKVEFLVSFYNNEISEKSEIFDDQFSVERPDGSNFTLKIRSTKLEDSAMYFCASRSSNSNQPQHFGDGTRLSIL.

The chain uses TRBV27 and TRBJ2-5, with 7 bases identical to TRBD2. Germline CDR1 and CDR2: MNHEY and SMNVEV (reference sequence). The junction had 6 bases not matched to a gene; V was cut back by 3 bases and J by 5 bases. The CDR3 runs 14 residues. The CDR3 loop is CASSFAGVGETQYF. The CDR3, as DNA: TGTGCCAGCAGTTTCGCGGGGGTTGGGGAGACCCAGTACTTC.

V gene TRBV5-1 combines with J gene TRBJ1-1; D is unresolved. The length of the CDR3 is 17 residues. CDR1 and CDR2 from the germline V gene are SGHRS and YFSETQ. Trimming removed 5 bases at V and 5 bases at J, with 25 bases between. DNA of the CDR3: TGCGCCAGCAGAACGTCTATAATCGCAGCATCGCGGACTGAAGCTTTCTTT. It encodes CASRTSIIAASRTEAFF.

The rearrangement joins TRBV6-5 to TRBJ2-1; 8 bases are a match to TRBD2. The CDR3 is 15 residues long. With 2 bases clipped from V and 4 bases from J, the junction kept 4 bases outside the gene matches. In germline, CDR1 is MNHEY, CDR2 SVGAGI. In DNA, the CDR3 is TGTGCCAGCAGTTACGAGCGGGGGCCGTACAATGAGCAGTTCTTC. Protein product: CASSYERGPYNEQFF.

CDR3 protein: CASSPGQFSNQPQHF. CDR3 nucleotide sequence: TGTGCCAGCTCACCCGGACAGTTTAGCAATCAGCCCCAGCATTTT. The gene calls are TRBV18 and TRBJ1-5; TRBD1 might be the D (6 bases). The CDR3 spans 15 residues. Between the trimmed V and J ends, which lost 3 bases and 0 bases, there was a span of 9 bases. Germline CDR1 KGHSH, CDR2 LQKENI.

V gene TRBV12-3 or TRBV12-4 combines with J gene TRBJ1-2; 8 bases map to TRBD1. After removal of 5 bases from V and 7 bases from J, the junction contained 6 bases not matched to a gene. The CDR3 spans 13 residues. The CDR3 DNA sequence: TGTGCCAGCAGTGAACAGGGGGTGGCTGGCTACACCTTC. Protein sequence: CASSEQGVAGYTF.